What follows describes a single TCR beta chain. These data are taken from a study of radiation and T cells in renal cell carcinoma. V shed 6 bases and J shed 6 bases, with 17 bases lying between them. This CDR3 comprises 14 residues. The V gene's germline CDR1 is MNHNY and CDR2 SVGAGI (reference sequence). Clones were sequenced by immunoSEQ multiplex PCR, and TCRdb holds only the in-frame ones, with some missing. The table records 9,000 to 9,500 clones, around 63% of them present only once. Treatment specified: 15 Gy SBRT to primary tumor, nephrectomy 4 weeks later. Sequencing was performed on tumor tissue, taken from a patient whose treatment included radiotherapy and nephrectomy. The receptor was derived from a woman aged 50 to 60 with renal cell carcinoma. The chain recombines TRBV6-6 with TRBJ1-2, with TRBD1 as a possible D gene (5 bases). The CDR3 bases are TGTGCCAGCAGCCTCCAGGGCGGGGGGAATGGCTACACCTTC. The encoded protein is CASSLQGGGNGYTF.